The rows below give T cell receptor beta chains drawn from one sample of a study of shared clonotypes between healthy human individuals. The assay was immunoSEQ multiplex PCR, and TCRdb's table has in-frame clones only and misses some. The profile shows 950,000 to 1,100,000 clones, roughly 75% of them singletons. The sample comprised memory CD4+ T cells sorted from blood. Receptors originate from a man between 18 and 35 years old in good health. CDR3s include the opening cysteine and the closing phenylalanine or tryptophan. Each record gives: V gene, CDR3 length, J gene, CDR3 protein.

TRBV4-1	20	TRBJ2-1	CASSQESGETAGGPLREQFF
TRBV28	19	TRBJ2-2	CASSFVHPGTGDYTGELFF
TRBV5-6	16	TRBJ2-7	CASSLAGSGKGGEQYF
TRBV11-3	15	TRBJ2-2	CASTPSGGYTGELFF
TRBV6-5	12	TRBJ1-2	CASRDSSYGYTF
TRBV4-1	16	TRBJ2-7	CASSLNPGLPLEEQYF
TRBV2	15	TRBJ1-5	CASSEGEYSNQPQHF
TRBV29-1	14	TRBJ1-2	CSVELGQGLGGYTF
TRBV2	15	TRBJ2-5	CASSSHGTVQETQYF
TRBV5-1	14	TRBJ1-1	CASSFAGTETEAFF
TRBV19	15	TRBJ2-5	CASREVAGGRGTQYF
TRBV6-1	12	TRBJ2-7	CASGDGPLEQYF
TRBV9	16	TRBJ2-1	CASSVQAGVAYNEQFF